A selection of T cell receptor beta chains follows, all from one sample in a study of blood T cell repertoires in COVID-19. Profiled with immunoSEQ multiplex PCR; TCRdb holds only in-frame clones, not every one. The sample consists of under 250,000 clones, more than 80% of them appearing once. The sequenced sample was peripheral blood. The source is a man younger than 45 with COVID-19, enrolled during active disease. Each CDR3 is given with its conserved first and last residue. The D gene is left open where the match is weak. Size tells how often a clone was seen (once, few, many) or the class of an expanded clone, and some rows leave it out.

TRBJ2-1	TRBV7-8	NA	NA	TGTGCCAGCAGCTTAGTCGGGGGAGCGAATGAGCAGTTCTTC	CASSLVGGANEQFF
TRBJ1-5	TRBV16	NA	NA	TGTGCCAGCAGCCAATCGGGGCTAAGCAATCAGCCCCAGCATTTT	CASSQSGLSNQPQHF
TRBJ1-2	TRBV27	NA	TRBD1	TGTGCCAGCAGTTTGAACTCAGGGGGGACCATCTATGGCTACACCTTC	CASSLNSGGTIYGYTF
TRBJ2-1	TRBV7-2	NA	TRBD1	TGTGCCAGCAGTTCCAAGCCGGGACAGGGGGCTTTATACGGCAATGAGCAGTTCTTC	CASSSKPGQGALYGNEQFF
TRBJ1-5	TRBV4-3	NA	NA	TGCGCCAGCAGCCAAAGGGCAGACTATAGCAATCAGCCCCAGCATTTT	CASSQRADYSNQPQHF
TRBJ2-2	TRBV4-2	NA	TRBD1	TGTGCCAGCAGCCAAGTCGACAGGGACACCGGGGAGCTGTTTTTT	CASSQVDRDTGELFF
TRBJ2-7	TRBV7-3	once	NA	TGTGCCAGCAGCTTAATGGTTACAGGGCTTTCCCCCTACGAGCAGTACTTC	CASSLMVTGLSPYEQYF
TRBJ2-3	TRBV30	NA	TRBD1	TGTGCCTGGAGCTCCGGGACAGGGGCAGATACGCAGTATTTT	CAWSSGTGADTQYF
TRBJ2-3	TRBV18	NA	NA	TGTGCCAGCTCACCACGTTCAGGGACAGATACGCAGTATTTT	CASSPRSGTDTQYF
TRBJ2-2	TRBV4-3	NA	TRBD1	TGCGCCAGCAGCCAGACTTTGACAGGGGTTTTGCCCGGGGAGCTGTTTTTT	CASSQTLTGVLPGELFF
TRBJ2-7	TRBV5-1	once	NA	TGCGCCAGCAGCCCCGGACAGTCTTCCTACGAGCAGTACTTC	CASSPGQSSYEQYF
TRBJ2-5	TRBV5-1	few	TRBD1	TGCGCCAGCAGCCCGGGGACAGGGGGCTATCAGGAGACCCAGTACTTC	CASSPGTGGYQETQYF
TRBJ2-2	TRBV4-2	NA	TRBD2	TGTGCCAGCAGCAAAACTAGCGGGGGGGCCGGCGGGGAGCTGTTTTTT	CASSKTSGGAGGELFF
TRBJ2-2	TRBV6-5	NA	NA	TGTGCCACCAAAAGACAGTCAATGAACACCGGGGAGCTGTTTTTT	CATKRQSMNTGELFF
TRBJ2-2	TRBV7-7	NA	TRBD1	TGTGCCAGCAGCCTCGGGACAGGAAACACCGGGGAGCTGTTTTTT	CASSLGTGNTGELFF
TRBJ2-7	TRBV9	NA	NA	TGTGCCAGCAGCGCCCTGGCAGAAACCTACGAGCAGTACTTC	CASSALAETYEQYF
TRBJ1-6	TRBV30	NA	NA	TGTGCCTTGCAGGGTGCCTCCTATAATTCACCCCTCCACTTT	CALQGASYNSPLHF
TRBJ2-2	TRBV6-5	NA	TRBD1	TGTGCCAGCAGTCGACAGGGTCCTAACACCGGGGAGCTGTTTTTT	CASSRQGPNTGELFF
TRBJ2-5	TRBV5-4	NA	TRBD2	TGTGCCAGCAGACCGGGACTAGCGGGGAGAGAGACCCAGTACTTC	CASRPGLAGRETQYF
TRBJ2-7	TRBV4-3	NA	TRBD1	TGCGCCAGCAGCCAAGCCGCGGACAGGCGGTACGAGCAGTACTTC	CASSQAADRRYEQYF
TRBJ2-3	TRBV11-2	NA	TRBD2	TGTGCCAGCAGATTAAGATCTAGGGCGGGAGTGTATCCAGATACGCAGTATTTT	CASRLRSRAGVYPDTQYF
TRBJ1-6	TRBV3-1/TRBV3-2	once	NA	TGTGCCAGCAGCCAAGGGTCGGGATCACCCCTCCACTTT	CASSQGSGSPLHF
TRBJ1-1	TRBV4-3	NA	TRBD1	TGCGCCCCCAGAAGGGGGCCCTATAGGGGGGACACTGAAGCTTTCTTT	CAPRRGPYRGDTEAFF
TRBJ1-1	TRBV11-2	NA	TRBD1	TGTGCCAGCAGCCCCGGGACAGGGGGAATGAACACTGAAGCTTTCTTT	CASSPGTGGMNTEAFF
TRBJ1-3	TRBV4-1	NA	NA	TGCGCCAGCAGCCAAGATAGAGAGAGTGACTCTGGAAACACCATATATTTT	CASSQDRESDSGNTIYF
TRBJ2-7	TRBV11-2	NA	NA	TGTGCCAGCAGCTTAGAATGGGCGCCTACCTACGAGCAGTACTTC	CASSLEWAPTYEQYF
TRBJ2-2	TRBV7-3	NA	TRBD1	TGTGCCAGCAGCTCAAGCGGGACAGGGGTGCCCGGGGAGCTGTTTTTT	CASSSSGTGVPGELFF
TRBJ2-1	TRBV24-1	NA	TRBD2	TGTGCCACCAGTGACCCGGGACTAGCGGGAGGGCCCAACAATGAGCAGTTCTTC	CATSDPGLAGGPNNEQFF
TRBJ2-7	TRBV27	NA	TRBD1	TGTGCCAGCAGTTCGCCGGGACAGGGGAGCGAGCAGTACTTC	CASSSPGQGSEQYF
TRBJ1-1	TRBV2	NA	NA	TGTGCCAGCAGTTACAGGGTGAAAGGGACTGAAGCTTTCTTT	CASSYRVKGTEAFF
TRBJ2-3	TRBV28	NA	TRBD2	TGTGCCAGCAGTCCCGCGATCTTAGCGGGAGGGCCTGTAACAGATACGCAGTATTTT	CASSPAILAGGPVTDTQYF
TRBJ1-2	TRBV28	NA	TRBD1	TGTGCCACCTTCCTCGCAGAGGGGGCCTATGGCTACACCTTC	CATFLAEGAYGYTF
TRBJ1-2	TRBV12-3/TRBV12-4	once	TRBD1	TGTGCCAGCAGGGGACAGCCAATAGAGATCCCCTGCTTC	CASRGQPIEIPCF
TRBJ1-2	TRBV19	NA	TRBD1	TGTGCCAGTAGCCGTACAGGGGGATCTGGATATGGCTACACCTTC	CASSRTGGSGYGYTF
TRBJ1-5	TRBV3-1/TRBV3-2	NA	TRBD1	TGTGCCAGCAGCCCCCGGGACAGGGGCAATCAGCCCCAGCATTTT	CASSPRDRGNQPQHF
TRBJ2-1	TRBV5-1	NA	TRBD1	TGCGCCAGCAGGACAGGGAATACCTACAATGAGCAGTTCTTC	CASRTGNTYNEQFF
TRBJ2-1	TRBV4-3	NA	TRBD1	TGCGCCAGCAGCCAAGTTCTAGGGACAGGGGTCTACAATGAGCAGTTCTTC	CASSQVLGTGVYNEQFF
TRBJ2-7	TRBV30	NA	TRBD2	TGTGCCTGGAGTGTGGTAGGGGCGGGGGTCTACGAGCAGTACTTC	CAWSVVGAGVYEQYF
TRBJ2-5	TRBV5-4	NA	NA	TGTGCCAGCAGCCGCACTACAGGGGGGGAAGAGACCCAGTACTTC	CASSRTTGGEETQYF
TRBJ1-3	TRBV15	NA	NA	TGTGCCACCAGCAGAAACCTCCAGGGTAACCTTGCTGGAAACACCATATATTTT	CATSRNLQGNLAGNTIYF
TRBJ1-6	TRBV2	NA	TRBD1	TGTGCCAGCACCGGAGGGGGGACAGGGGGATTCACCCTCCACTTT	CASTGGGTGGFTLHF
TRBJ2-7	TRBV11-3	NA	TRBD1	TGTGCCAGCAGCAGCACGGGACAGCCCTACGAGCAGTACTTC	CASSSTGQPYEQYF
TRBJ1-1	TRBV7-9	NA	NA	TGTGCCAGCAGCTTATCTTTCCAGTGGACTGAAGCTTTCTTT	CASSLSFQWTEAFF
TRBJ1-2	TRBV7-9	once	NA	TGTGCCAGCAGCCAGGAACCGGACTATGGCTACACCTTC	CASSQEPDYGYTF
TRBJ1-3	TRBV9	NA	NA	TGTGCCAGCAGCCTACAGAGCTCTGGAAACACCATATATTTT	CASSLQSSGNTIYF
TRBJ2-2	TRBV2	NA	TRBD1	TGTGCCAGCATCCCGGACAGGGGTGAGAACACCGGGGAGCTGTTTTTT	CASIPDRGENTGELFF
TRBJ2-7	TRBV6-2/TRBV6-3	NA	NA	TGTGCCAGCAGTGGGCAGTTGGCCTACGAGCAGTACTTC	CASSGQLAYEQYF
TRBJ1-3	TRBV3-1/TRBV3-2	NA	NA	TGTGCCAGCGGGGACCTAGCGGCTGGAAACACCATATATTTT	CASGDLAAGNTIYF
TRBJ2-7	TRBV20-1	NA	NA	TGCAGTGCTAGTCCGGGGTCCGCCTCCTACGAGCAGTACTTC	CSASPGSASYEQYF
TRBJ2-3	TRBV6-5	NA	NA	TGTGCCAGCGGCCTCAGCGCTAGAGATACGCAGTATTTT	CASGLSARDTQYF
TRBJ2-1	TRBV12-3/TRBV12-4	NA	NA	TGTGCCAGCAGTTTTGGCGGGGGCGATGAGCAGTTCTTC	CASSFGGGDEQFF
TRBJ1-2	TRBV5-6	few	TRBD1	TGTGCCAGCAGCTTGGAGGGACAGGGTTACTACTTCTTTTATGGCTACACCTTC	CASSLEGQGYYFFYGYTF